The 22 T cell receptor beta chains in this list originate from one sample, sequenced in a study of blood T cell repertoires in COVID-19. Repertoires were generated with immunoSEQ multiplex PCR, while TCRdb's copy carries only in-frame clones and drops some. The sample shows about 270,000 clones, less than 85% of them seen only once. The sequenced sample was peripheral blood. The receptors were sampled from a human donor with COVID-19, enrolled during active disease. The donor label of this sample is uncertain.

This chain links TRBV6-6 with TRBJ1-1; D is unclear. V shed 8 bases and J shed 6 bases, with 16 bases lying between them. The CDR3 consists of 13 residues. The germline CDR1 and CDR2 sequences are MNHNY and SVGAGI (reference sequence). The CDR3 coding sequence is TGTGCCAGCCACCACCGTGCGATCGCTGAAGCTTTCTTT. Residues: CASHHRAIAEAFF.

The chain links TRBV6-5 to TRBJ2-1; 7 bases map to TRBD1. There are 15 residues in the CDR3. Germline V gives CDR1 MNHEY, CDR2 SVGAGI. Germline trimming cut 6 bases from V and 2 bases from J; bases unmatched to any gene: 7. CDR3 region: CASRRTGLTYNEQFF. The DNA of the CDR3 is TGTGCCAGCAGACGGACAGGTCTTACCTACAATGAGCAGTTCTTC.

The chain has TRBV3-1 (or the pseudogene TRBV3-2) and TRBJ1-4; D unresolved. V lost 3 bases and J lost 8, with 10 bases in between. CDR1 and CDR2 (germline): LGHDT, YNNKEL (reference sequence). The CDR3 runs to 13 residues. This CDR3 reads CASSHEYSEKLFF. CDR3 DNA sequence: TGTGCCAGCAGCCATGAGTATTCGGAAAAACTGTTTTTT.

The gene calls are TRBV7-2 and TRBJ2-1, with TRBD1 matching over 10 bases. This CDR3 has 13 amino acids. The trim removed 3 bases at V and 10 bases at J, leaving 3 bases unmatched. Germline loops: CDR1 SGHTA, CDR2 FQGNSA. The CDR3 spells CASSLTGGVEQFF. The CDR3 DNA sequence: TGTGCCAGCAGCTTGACAGGGGGCGTGGAGCAGTTCTTC.

The chain links TRBV28 to TRBJ1-6; D is possibly TRBD1 (6 bases). Trimming took off 5 bases at V and 7 bases at J, with 18 bases between the two ends. Germline lookup yields CDR1 MDHEN and CDR2 SYDVKM. The CDR3 spans 16 residues. The CDR3 nucleotides read TGTGCCAGCAGTACCTACAGGGAAGGGGCAAATTCACCCCTCCACTTT. Protein: CASSTYREGANSPLHF.

The gene calls are TRBV2 and TRBJ1-1; D perhaps matches TRBD1 (5 bases). Per the germline V gene, CDR1 is SNHLY and CDR2 is FYNNEI. Trimming removed 3 bases at V and 4 bases at J, with 9 bases between. CDR3 size: 13 residues. CDR3 protein: CASSDRGVTEAFF. In DNA, the CDR3 is TGTGCCAGCAGTGATCGGGGGGTCACTGAAGCTTTCTTT.

CDR3 region: CAISDYRGDTEAFF. The CDR3 nucleotides are TGTGCCATCAGTGATTACAGGGGGGACACTGAAGCTTTCTTT. The rearrangement uses TRBV10-3 and TRBJ1-1, with TRBD1 matching 8 bases. The trim removed 3 bases at V and 3 bases at J, leaving 3 bases unmatched. Germline CDR1 and CDR2: ENHRY and SYGVKD. The CDR3 is 14 amino acids.

The chain joins TRBV5-6 to TRBJ2-1, with 8 bases matching TRBD2. CDR1 is SGHDT, CDR2 YYEEEE, per germline. The CDR3 length is 17 residues. V shed 1 base and J 8 bases; nucleotides not matched to a gene: 14. This CDR3 is CASSLMVDSREVDEQFF. CDR3 DNA sequence: TGTGCCAGCAGCTTGATGGTGGATTCGCGGGAGGTGGATGAGCAGTTCTTC.

This clone occurred a few times. The CDR3: CASVPGLAGLDTQYF. CDR3 nucleotide sequence: TGTGCCAGCGTCCCGGGACTAGCGGGATTAGATACGCAGTATTTT. The chain couples TRBV6-5 to TRBJ2-3; 13 bases line up with TRBD2. CDR1 is MNHEY and CDR2 is SVGAGI in the germline V gene. The junction had 7 bases not matched to a gene; V was cut back by 8 bases and J by 5 bases. This CDR3 has 15 amino acids.

J is TRBJ1-1 and V is TRBV29-1; no reliable D call. With 7 bases removed from V and 4 bases from J, the gap between germline ends came to 10 bases. The CDR3 is made up of 11 amino acids. CDR1 is SQVTM, CDR2 ANQGSEA, per germline. CDR3 sequence: CSAAEFTEAFF. CDR3 coding DNA: TGCAGCGCCGCAGAATTCACTGAAGCTTTCTTT.

This rearrangement joins TRBV28 to TRBJ1-2; D gene uncertain. From germline, CDR1 is MDHEN and CDR2 SYDVKM. This CDR3 has 13 residues. Trimming removed 5 bases from V and 7 bases from J, with 14 bases in between. The CDR3: CASSISVASGYTF. The CDR3 nucleotides are TGTGCCAGCAGTATAAGTGTAGCTAGTGGCTACACCTTC.

This clone was detected a few times. This sequence joins TRBV28 and TRBJ2-1; no definite D call. Between the trimmed V and J ends, which lost 3 bases and 8 bases, there was a span of 8 bases. This CDR3 region has 12 residues. Looked up from germline, CDR1 is MDHEN and CDR2 is SYDVKM. This CDR3 is CASSFSRHEQFF. The CDR3, as DNA: TGTGCCAGCAGTTTCTCGCGCCATGAGCAGTTCTTC.

The V and J genes are TRBV7-3 and TRBJ2-5, with 7 bases that match TRBD1. Unmatched junction bases numbered 11, after V lost 5 bases and J lost 5 bases. The CDR3 runs 15 residues. The V gene's germline CDR1 is SGHTA and CDR2 FQGTGA. For the CDR3, the DNA is TGTGCCAGCAGCCCGACAGGGTCAGTGATTGAGACCCAGTACTTC. Protein: CASSPTGSVIETQYF.

The V call is TRBV28, the J call TRBJ1-5, with 8 bases matching TRBD1. The CDR3 consists of 14 residues. V dropped 6 bases and J dropped 8; count of bases not matched to a gene: 9. Germline CDR1 is MDHEN and CDR2 is SYDVKM. CDR3 DNA: TGTGCCAGCAGACCACACAGGGGGAGGGAGCCCCAGCATTTT. This gives the protein CASRPHRGREPQHF.

The chain carries TRBV9 and TRBJ2-3; D is unresolved. Germline V gives CDR1 SGDLS, CDR2 YYNGEE. This CDR3 has 16 amino acids. The V end lost 0 bases, the J end lost 6 bases, and 17 bases lay between the germline ends. As DNA, the CDR3 is TGTGCCAGCAGCGTAGAGGCCCGAGTAGCTGTGGATACGCAGTATTTT. Encoded protein: CASSVEARVAVDTQYF.

This clone was counted a few times. CDR3 nucleotide sequence: TGTGCCAGCAGTTCGGGACAGACTACGCCCTATGGCTACACCTTC. It codes for CASSSGQTTPYGYTF. J is TRBJ1-2 and V is TRBV27; 7 bases map to TRBD1. The CDR3 spans 15 residues. In germline, CDR1 is MNHEY, CDR2 SMNVEV (reference sequence). The trim removed 4 bases at V and 4 bases at J, leaving 9 bases unmatched.

V gene TRBV5-5 combines with J gene TRBJ2-7, with D perhaps TRBD2 (6 bases). CDR1 is SGHKS, CDR2 YYEKEE, per germline (reference sequence). The CDR3 is 16 amino acids. Trimming stripped 8 bases from V and 4 bases from J, with 25 bases between. The CDR3 loop reads CASRGGRELGGYEQYF. The CDR3 nucleotides are TGTGCCAGTCGCGGTGGACGGGAGCTTGGAGGTTACGAGCAGTACTTC.

This clone was detected only a few times. V is TRBV30 and J is TRBJ2-7; TRBD1 matches at 7 bases. Germline V gene data show CDR1 as GTSNPN and CDR2 as SVGIG (reference sequence). Trimming removed 2 bases from V and 0 bases from J; junction bases left unmatched: 7. The CDR3 has 15 amino acids. CDR3 amino acids: CAWSSDRVSSYEQYF. The CDR3 DNA is TGTGCCTGGAGTAGCGACAGGGTGAGCTCCTACGAGCAGTACTTC.

The chain links TRBV4-1 to TRBJ2-1; D is unresolved. The CDR3 consists of 16 residues. The V and J ends lost 1 base and 10 bases respectively, with 20 bases between them. Per the germline V gene, CDR1 is MGHRA and CDR2 is YSYEKL. Here the CDR3 reads CASSQVANPGEVEQFF. The CDR3 DNA is TGCGCCAGCAGCCAAGTTGCCAACCCCGGAGAGGTGGAGCAGTTCTTC.

The chain recombines TRBV19 with TRBJ2-3; D is possibly TRBD2 (6 bases). The CDR3 spans 16 residues. Trimming stripped 2 bases from V and 3 bases from J, with 15 bases between. CDR1 and CDR2 from the germline V gene are LNHDA and SQIVND (reference sequence). DNA of the CDR3: TGTGCCAGTAGTATACGGGACGGGAGTTCGACAGATACGCAGTATTTT. Encoded protein: CASSIRDGSSTDTQYF.

The CDR3 spells CASSTRQGRVTDTQYF. Written as DNA, the CDR3 is TGTGCCAGCAGCACACGACAGGGCAGGGTGACAGATACGCAGTATTTT. V is TRBV7-9 and J is TRBJ2-3, with 7 bases that match TRBD1. Germline V CDR1 and CDR2: SEHNR, FQNEAQ (reference sequence). V trimming: 5 bases; J trimming: 3 bases; junction bases outside the gene matches: 11. The CDR3 length is 16 residues.

V and J are TRBV5-6 and TRBJ1-5; TRBD1 is a possible D gene (5 bases). Germline CDR1 reads SGHDT; CDR2 reads YYEEEE. CDR3 length: 13 amino acids. V was clipped by 0 bases and J by 7 bases, with 8 bases between them. CDR3 residues: CASSLAPGQPQHF. In DNA, the CDR3 is TGTGCCAGCAGCTTGGCCCCAGGGCAGCCCCAGCATTTT.